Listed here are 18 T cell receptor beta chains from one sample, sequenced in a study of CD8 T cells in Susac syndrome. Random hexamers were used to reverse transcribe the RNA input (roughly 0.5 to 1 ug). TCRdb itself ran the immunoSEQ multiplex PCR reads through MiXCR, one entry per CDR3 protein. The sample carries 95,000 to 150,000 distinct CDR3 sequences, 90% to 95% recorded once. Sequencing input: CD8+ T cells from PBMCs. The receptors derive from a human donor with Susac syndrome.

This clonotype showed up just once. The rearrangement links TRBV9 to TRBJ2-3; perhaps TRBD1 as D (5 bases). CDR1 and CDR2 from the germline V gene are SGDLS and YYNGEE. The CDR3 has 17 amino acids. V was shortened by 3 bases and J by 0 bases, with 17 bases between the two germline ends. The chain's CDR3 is CASSDRQLSTSTDTQYF. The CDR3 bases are TGTGCCAGCAGCGATCGACAGTTATCGACTAGCACAGATACGCAGTATTTT.

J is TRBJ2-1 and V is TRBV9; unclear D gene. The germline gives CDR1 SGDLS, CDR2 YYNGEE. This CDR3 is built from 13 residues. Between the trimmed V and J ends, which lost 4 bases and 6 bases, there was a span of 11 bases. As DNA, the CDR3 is TGTGCCAGCAGCCCCCCCCGGAGCAATGAGCAGTTCTTC. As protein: CASSPPRSNEQFF.

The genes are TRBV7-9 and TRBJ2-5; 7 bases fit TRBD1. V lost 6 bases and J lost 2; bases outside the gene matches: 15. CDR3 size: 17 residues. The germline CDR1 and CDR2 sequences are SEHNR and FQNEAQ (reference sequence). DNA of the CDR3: TGTGCCAGCAGTACCGGGACAGCGACATCCTTACAAGAGACCCAGTACTTC. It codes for CASSTGTATSLQETQYF.

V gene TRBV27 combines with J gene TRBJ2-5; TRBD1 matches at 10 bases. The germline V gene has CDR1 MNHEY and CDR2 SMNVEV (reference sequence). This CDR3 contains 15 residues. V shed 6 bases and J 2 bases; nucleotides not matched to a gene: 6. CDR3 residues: CASSPGQGIQETQYF. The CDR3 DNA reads TGTGCCAGCAGCCCGGGACAGGGGATACAAGAGACCCAGTACTTC.

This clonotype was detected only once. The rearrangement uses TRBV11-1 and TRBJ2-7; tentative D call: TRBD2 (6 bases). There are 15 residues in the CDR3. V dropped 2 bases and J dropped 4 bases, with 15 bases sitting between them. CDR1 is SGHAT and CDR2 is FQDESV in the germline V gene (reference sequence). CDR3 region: CASSLTSRSSYEQYF. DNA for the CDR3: TGTGCCAGCAGCTTAACTAGCCGTTCTAGTTACGAGCAGTACTTC.

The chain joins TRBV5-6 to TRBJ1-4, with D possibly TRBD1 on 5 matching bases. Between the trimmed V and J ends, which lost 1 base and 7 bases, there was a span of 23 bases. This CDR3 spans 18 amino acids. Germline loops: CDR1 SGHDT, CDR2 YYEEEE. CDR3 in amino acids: CASSLYAVQDWNIEKLFF. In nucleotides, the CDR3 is TGTGCCAGCAGCTTGTACGCGGTACAGGACTGGAATATTGAAAAACTGTTTTTT.

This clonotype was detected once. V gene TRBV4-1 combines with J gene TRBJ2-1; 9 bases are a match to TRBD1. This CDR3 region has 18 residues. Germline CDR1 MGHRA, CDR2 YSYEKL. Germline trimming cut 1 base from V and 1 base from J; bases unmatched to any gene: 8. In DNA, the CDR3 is TGCGCCAGCAGCCAAGGGCAGGGACAGGGAAAGTCCTACAATGAGCAGTTCTTC. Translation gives CASSQGQGQGKSYNEQFF.

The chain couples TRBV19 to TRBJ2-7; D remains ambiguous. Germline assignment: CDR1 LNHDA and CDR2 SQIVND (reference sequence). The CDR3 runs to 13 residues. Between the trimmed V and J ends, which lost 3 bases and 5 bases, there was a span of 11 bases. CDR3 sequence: CASSIGPQDEQYF. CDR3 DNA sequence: TGTGCCAGTAGTATTGGTCCTCAGGACGAGCAGTACTTC.

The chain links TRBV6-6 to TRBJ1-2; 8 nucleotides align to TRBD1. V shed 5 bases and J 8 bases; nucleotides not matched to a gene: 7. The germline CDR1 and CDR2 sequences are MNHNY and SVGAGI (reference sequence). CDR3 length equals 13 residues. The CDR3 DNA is TGTGCCAGCAGTACAGGGTCAGGGGGCGGCTACACCTTC. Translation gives CASSTGSGGGYTF.

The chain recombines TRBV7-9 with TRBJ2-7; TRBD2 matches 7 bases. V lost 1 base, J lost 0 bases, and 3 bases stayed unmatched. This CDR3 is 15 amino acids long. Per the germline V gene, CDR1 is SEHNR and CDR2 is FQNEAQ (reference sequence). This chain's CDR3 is CASSLGGGFSYEQYF. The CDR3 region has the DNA TGTGCCAGCAGCTTAGGCGGGGGATTCTCCTACGAGCAGTACTTC.

Here the CDR3 reads CASSMQVSNYGYTF. The CDR3 DNA reads as TGTGCCAGCAGCATGCAGGTGTCTAACTATGGCTACACCTTC. V and J are TRBV5-8 and TRBJ1-2; D not certain. The V gene's germline CDR1 is SGHTS and CDR2 YDEGEE. Trimming removed 4 bases at V and 0 bases at J, with 10 bases between. The CDR3 contains 14 residues.

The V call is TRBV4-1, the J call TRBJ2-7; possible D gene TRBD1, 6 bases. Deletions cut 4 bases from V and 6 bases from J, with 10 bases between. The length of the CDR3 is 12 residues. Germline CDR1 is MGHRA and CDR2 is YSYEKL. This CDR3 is CASSPTGTEQYF. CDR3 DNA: TGCGCCAGCAGCCCTACAGGGACCGAGCAGTACTTC.

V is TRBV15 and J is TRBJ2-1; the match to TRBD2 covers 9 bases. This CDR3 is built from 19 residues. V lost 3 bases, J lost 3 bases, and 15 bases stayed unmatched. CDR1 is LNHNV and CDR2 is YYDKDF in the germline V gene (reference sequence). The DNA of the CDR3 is TGTGCCACCAGCAGCGACGATTTGACTAGCGGAGATGACTACAATGAGCAGTTCTTC. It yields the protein CATSSDDLTSGDDYNEQFF.

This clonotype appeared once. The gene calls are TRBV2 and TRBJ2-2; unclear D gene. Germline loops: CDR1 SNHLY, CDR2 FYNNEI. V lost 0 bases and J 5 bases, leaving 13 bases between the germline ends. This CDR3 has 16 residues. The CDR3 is CASSEARGSRTGELFF. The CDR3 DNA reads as TGTGCCAGCAGTGAAGCGCGTGGCAGCAGGACCGGGGAGCTGTTTTTT.

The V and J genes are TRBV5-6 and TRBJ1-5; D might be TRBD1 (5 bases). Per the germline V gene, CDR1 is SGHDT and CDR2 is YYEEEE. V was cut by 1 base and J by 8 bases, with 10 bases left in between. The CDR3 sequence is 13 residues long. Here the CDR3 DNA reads TGTGCCAGCAGCTTGACAGGCTCCGAGCCCCAGCATTTT. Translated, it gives CASSLTGSEPQHF.

CDR3 nucleotide sequence: TGTGCCAGCAGCGTATATGACCTAGTGAACACCGGGGAGCTGTTTTTT. It translates to CASSVYDLVNTGELFF. The V and J genes are TRBV9 and TRBJ2-2; D gene ambiguous. The germline V and J ends were trimmed by 1 base and 1 base, with 11 bases remaining between them. There are 16 residues in the CDR3. CDR1 and CDR2 (germline): SGDLS, YYNGEE.

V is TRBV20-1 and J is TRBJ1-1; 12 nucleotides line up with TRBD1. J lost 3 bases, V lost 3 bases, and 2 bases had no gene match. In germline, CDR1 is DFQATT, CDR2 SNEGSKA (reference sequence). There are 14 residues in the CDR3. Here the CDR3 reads CSASGDRGHTEAFF. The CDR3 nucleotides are TGCAGTGCTAGTGGGGACAGGGGGCACACTGAAGCTTTCTTT.

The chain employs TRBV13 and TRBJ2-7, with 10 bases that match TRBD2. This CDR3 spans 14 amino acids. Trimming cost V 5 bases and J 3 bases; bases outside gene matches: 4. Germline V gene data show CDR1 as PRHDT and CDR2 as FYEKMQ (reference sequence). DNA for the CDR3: TGTGCCAGCAGCCCAGGACTAGCGGACTACGAGCAGTACTTC. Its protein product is CASSPGLADYEQYF.